This T cell receptor beta chain was identified during a study of blood T cell repertoires in COVID-19. Study-level information: Specimens from acute and convalescent COVID-19 originated in the United States, Italy and Spain. Nucleic acid was either cDNA or gDNA, and it came from T cells, B-cell-depleted T cells, or PBMCs.

The V gene lost 6 bases and the J gene lost 2 bases, with 8 bases spanning the gap. The CDR3 runs 13 residues. Germline V gene data show CDR1 as MNHEY and CDR2 as SVGAGI. In terms of age and location, participants ranged from roughly 18 to 90 years and lived in about two dozen US areas. Recovered participants had two consecutive negative NP/OP PCR tests, healthcare professional clearance, or symptom resolution. Assay: immunoSEQ multiplex PCR; the TCRdb copy retains only in-frame clones and omits some. The sample shows around 300,000 clones, 80% to 90% of them seen only once. The sample taken for sequencing was PBMCs or T cells enriched from blood (not recorded which). V gene TRBV6-5 combines with J gene TRBJ2-1; TRBD2 is a possible D gene (6 bases). The TCR originated in a man aged 30 to 45 who had recovered from COVID-19. This chain's CDR3 is CASRRDAYNEQFF. Written as DNA, the CDR3 is TGTGCCAGCAGGCGGGACGCCTACAATGAGCAGTTCTTC.